This TCR beta chain appears in the sequencing data of a study of T cells in Graves' hyperthyroidism and ophthalmopathy. There are many counts of this clonotype. RNA transcripts served as the template for amplifying TCR beta CDR3 regions. The HTBI set primed first-round TCR CDR3 RT-PCR. TCRdb re-called the multiplex PCR reads through MiXCR, storing one row per CDR3 protein. The table includes over 250,000 distinct CDR3 sequences, under 30% detected once. The sample was blood. The clonotype was recovered from a man in his forties with Graves' hyperthyroidism that later progressed to Graves' ophthalmopathy.

CDR3 DNA sequence: TGCAGTGCTAGAGACCCAGGGGGCGTAGAGACCCAGTACTTC. It is translated as CSARDPGGVETQYF. The gene calls are TRBV20-1 and TRBJ2-5, with 8 bases that match TRBD1. Germline V lookup: CDR1 DFQATT, CDR2 SNEGSKA (reference sequence). The CDR3 extends over 14 amino acids. Unmatched junction bases numbered 4, after V lost 0 bases and J lost 4 bases.